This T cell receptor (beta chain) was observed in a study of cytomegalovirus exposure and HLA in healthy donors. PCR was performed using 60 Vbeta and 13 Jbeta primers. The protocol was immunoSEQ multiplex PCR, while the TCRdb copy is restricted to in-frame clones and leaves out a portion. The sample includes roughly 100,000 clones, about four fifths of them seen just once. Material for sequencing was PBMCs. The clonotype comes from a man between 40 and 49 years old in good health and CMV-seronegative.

CDR3 residues: CASSRSCSSSNQETQYF. For the CDR3, the DNA is TGCGCCAGCAGTCGATCTTGTTCTAGCTCTAACCAAGAGACCCAGTACTTC. The chain links TRBV23-1 to TRBJ2-5; a weak D match, TRBD2 (5 bases). TRBV23-1 carries the ORF label, with uncertain function. This CDR3 comprises 17 residues. Deletions cut 4 bases from V and 0 bases from J, with 18 bases between.